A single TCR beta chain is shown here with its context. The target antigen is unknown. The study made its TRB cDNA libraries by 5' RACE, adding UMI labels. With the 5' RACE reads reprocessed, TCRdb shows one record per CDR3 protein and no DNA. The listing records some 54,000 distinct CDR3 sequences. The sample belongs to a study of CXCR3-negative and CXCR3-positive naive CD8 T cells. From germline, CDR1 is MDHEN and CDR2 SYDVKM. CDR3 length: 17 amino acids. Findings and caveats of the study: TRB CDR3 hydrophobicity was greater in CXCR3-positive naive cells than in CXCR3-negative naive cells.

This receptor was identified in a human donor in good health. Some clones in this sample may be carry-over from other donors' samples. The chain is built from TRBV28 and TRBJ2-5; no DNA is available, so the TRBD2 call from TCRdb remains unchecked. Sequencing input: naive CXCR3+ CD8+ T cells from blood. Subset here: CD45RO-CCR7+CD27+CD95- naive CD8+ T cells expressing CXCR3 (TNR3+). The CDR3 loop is CASSPLDRDSYQETQYF.